Sequencing of this TCR beta chain was carried out in a study of siplizumab effects on memory and regulatory T cells. Overall study results and limits: Sequences below about 10^-5 frequency were poorly captured, limiting mapping of alloreactive clones.

This clone was observed a single time. The antigen is not known. V lost 0 bases to trimming and J lost 7 bases, with 16 bases between them. Germline CDR1 and CDR2: SGDLS and YYNGEE. This CDR3 has 15 residues. Assay used: immunoSEQ multiplex PCR; TCRdb lists only in-frame clones, some missing. This sample carries about 87,000 clones, roughly 86% of them seen once, and the ten largest clones take approximately 1.5%. The V and J genes are TRBV9 and TRBJ1-1; D is undetermined. Sequenced: Tregs sorted from blood. The receptor was isolated from a human donor in good health. The CDR3 DNA sequence: TGTGCCAGCAGCGTAGGGCACAGCGGGTACGTTGAAGCTTTCTTT. Protein: CASSVGHSGYVEAFF.